One and the same sample provided the 16 T cell receptor beta chains below, sequenced in a study of blood T cells in healthy people across ages. Alongside a J-beta primer mix, a sample-barcoded 5' primer served in a second PCR lasting roughly 7 to 12 cycles. TCRdb re-called the 5' RACE reads through MiXCR, storing one row per CDR3 protein. The table includes 540,000 or so distinct CDR3 sequences, 20% to 30% detected once. The same sample was also studied in work on T cells of mothers and their children.

The sequenced material came from blood. These receptors came from a boy younger than 18 in good health.

This clonotype was seen a few times. The chain combines TRBV28 with TRBJ2-3; 7 nucleotides line up with TRBD2. Unmatched junction bases numbered 10, after V lost 4 bases and J lost 3 bases. The CDR3 is 16 residues long. Germline-derived CDR1 and CDR2 are MDHEN and SYDVKM. The CDR3 is CASSYVRRLATDTQYF. CDR3 in DNA: TGTGCCAGCAGTTATGTCCGGAGACTAGCTACAGATACGCAGTATTTT.

This clonotype showed up just a few times. V gene TRBV29-1 combines with J gene TRBJ2-1; 10 positions match TRBD2. Looked up from germline, CDR1 is SQVTM and CDR2 is ANQGSEA. V lost 4 bases, J lost 9 bases, and 9 bases stayed unmatched. CDR3 size: 14 residues. The CDR3 nucleotides read TGCAGCGTTGGGACCGGGACTAGCGTGGGTGAGCAGTTCTTC. It codes for CSVGTGTSVGEQFF.

This clonotype was counted ten times or more. The V call is TRBV20-1, the J call TRBJ2-1; either TRBD1 or TRBD2 may supply D (5 bases each). V lost 1 base and J 0 bases, leaving 7 bases between the germline ends. Germline V gene sequence: CDR1 DFQATT, CDR2 SNEGSKA (reference sequence). The CDR3 loop spans 14 amino acids. CDR3: CSARGGSSYNEQFF. The CDR3 DNA follows: TGCAGTGCTAGAGGGGGGTCCTCCTACAATGAGCAGTTCTTC.

This clonotype was counted a few times. The V and J genes are TRBV7-9 and TRBJ2-2, with 8 nucleotides matching TRBD1. Looked up from germline, CDR1 is SEHNR and CDR2 is FQNEAQ (reference sequence). The CDR3 length is 15 residues. V gave up 4 bases and J gave up 6 bases; unmatched junction bases: 7. The CDR3 protein is CASSSTGGRAGELFF. CDR3 DNA sequence: TGTGCCAGCAGCTCAACAGGGGGAAGAGCCGGGGAGCTGTTTTTT.

This chain connects TRBV28 to TRBJ1-1; the D is unclear. Trimming took off 6 bases at V and 2 bases at J, with 7 bases between the two ends. CDR1 is MDHEN, CDR2 SYDVKM, per germline. The length of the CDR3 is 12 residues. This CDR3 is CASRSTNTEAFF. For the CDR3, the DNA is TGTGCCAGCAGGTCTACTAACACTGAAGCTTTCTTT.

This clonotype has a handful of counts. The V gene is TRBV4-1, the J gene TRBJ2-7; tentatively, D is TRBD2 (6 bases). Germline CDR1 is MGHRA and CDR2 is YSYEKL. The V and J ends lost 0 bases and 0 bases respectively, with 9 bases between them. The CDR3 consists of 15 residues. For the CDR3, the DNA is TGCGCCAGCAGCCAAGAAAACGGGGGCTCCTACGAGCAGTACTTC. Translated, it gives CASSQENGGSYEQYF.

The sample holds one count of this clonotype. The chain recombines TRBV5-6 with TRBJ2-7; D gene unclear. The CDR3 is 15 residues long. Germline V CDR1 and CDR2: SGHDT, YYEEEE. V shed 4 bases and J shed 2 bases, with 16 bases lying between them. CDR3 sequence (DNA): TGTGCCAGCAGCGCGGAACATCTTCCAGCCTACGAGCAGTACTTC. Amino acids: CASSAEHLPAYEQYF.

This clonotype has only a few counts. The chain has TRBV7-9 and TRBJ2-2, with 7 bases identical to TRBD1. Losses at the gene ends were 5 bases for V and 0 bases for J; bases not matched to a gene: 9. The CDR3 covers 17 residues. Per germline, CDR1 SEHNR and CDR2 FQNEAQ (reference sequence). The CDR3 bases are TGTGCCAGCAGCGCGACAGGGTTTAGGGCGAACACCGGGGAGCTGTTTTTT. It translates to CASSATGFRANTGELFF.

This clonotype appeared a few times. J is TRBJ1-6 and V is TRBV7-2; unclear D gene. Germline-derived CDR1 and CDR2 are SGHTA and FQGNSA. Trimming removed 0 bases from V and 7 bases from J, with 10 bases in between. This CDR3 has 15 amino acids. The CDR3 here is CASSLASELNSPLHF. CDR3 DNA: TGTGCCAGCAGCTTAGCTTCGGAGCTGAATTCACCCCTCCACTTT.

The chain couples TRBV6-5 to TRBJ2-4, with TRBD1 as a possible D gene (5 bases). Germline values: CDR1 MNHEY, CDR2 SVGAGI. Trimming cost V 0 bases and J 0 bases, with 18 bases left between them. This CDR3 spans 19 amino acids. The CDR3 coding sequence is TGTGCCAGCAGTTACTCATCCCCCAGGACAACAGTAGCCAAAAACATTCAGTACTTC. It specifies CASSYSSPRTTVAKNIQYF.

This clonotype occurred once. The V and J genes are TRBV7-2 and TRBJ1-2; 9 bases line up with TRBD1. The V gene's germline CDR1 is SGHTA and CDR2 FQGNSA. The CDR3 has 15 residues. Germline trimming cut 2 bases from V and 6 bases from J; bases unmatched to any gene: 7. DNA of the CDR3: TGTGCCAGCAGCTTACTGGGACAGGGCCTAAATGGCTACACCTTC. This gives the protein CASSLLGQGLNGYTF.

This chain connects TRBV7-8 to TRBJ2-3, with 8 nucleotides matching TRBD2. Germline CDR1 SGHVS, CDR2 FQNEAQ. Unmatched junction bases numbered 5, after V lost 3 bases and J lost 0 bases. CDR3 size: 16 residues. The DNA for the CDR3 is TGTGCCAGCAGCTTTCGACTAGCGACTAGCACAGATACGCAGTATTTT. Its protein product is CASSFRLATSTDTQYF.

The chain carries TRBV27 and TRBJ2-7, with 8 bases lining up with TRBD1. The V gene end was trimmed by 1 base and the J gene end by 0 bases; junction bases not matched to a gene: 2. Germline CDR1 and CDR2: MNHEY and SMNVEV (reference sequence). The CDR3 has 15 residues. The CDR3 sequence is CASSLWTGSSYEQYF. Written as DNA, the CDR3 is TGTGCCAGCAGTTTATGGACAGGGAGCTCCTACGAGCAGTACTTC.

The chain carries TRBV4-3 and TRBJ2-1; tentatively, D is TRBD2 (5 bases). V lost 0 bases and J 4 bases, leaving 13 bases between the germline ends. CDR1 and CDR2 (germline): LGHNA, YSLEER. This CDR3 is built from 16 residues. The CDR3 spells CASSQETRGRYNEQFF. The CDR3 DNA follows: TGCGCCAGCAGCCAAGAAACCCGGGGTCGATACAATGAGCAGTTCTTC.

The CDR3 is CASSSRDYLGETQYF. The CDR3 nucleotides are TGTGCCAGCAGCTCTAGGGACTACCTAGGGGAGACCCAGTACTTC. V is TRBV7-9 and J is TRBJ2-5; 7 bases fit TRBD2. Trimming cost V 4 bases and J 5 bases; bases outside gene matches: 10. The CDR3 totals 15 residues. In germline, CDR1 is SEHNR, CDR2 FQNEAQ (reference sequence).

This chain uses TRBV15 with TRBJ2-5; D gene uncertain. CDR3 length: 14 amino acids. The germline V and J ends were trimmed by 5 bases and 5 bases, with 15 bases remaining between them. Germline V gene sequence: CDR1 LNHNV, CDR2 YYDKDF (reference sequence). CDR3 region: CATSENSGWETQYF. In DNA form, the CDR3 reads TGTGCCACCAGCGAAAACTCAGGATGGGAGACCCAGTACTTC.